Shown below are 27 T cell receptor beta chains from a single sample sequenced in a study of blood T cell repertoires in COVID-19. Data came from immunoSEQ multiplex PCR; TCRdb stores just in-frame clones and leaves some out. The repertoire has 50,000 or so clones, 83% of them found once; the top ten carry over 15%. Sequences were obtained from peripheral blood. The receptors here all came from a man between 40 and 49 years old with acute or convalescent COVID-19.

This chain links TRBV3-1 (or the pseudogene TRBV3-2) with TRBJ2-2; D not certain. Germline V gene sequence: CDR1 LGHDT, CDR2 YNNKEL (reference sequence). This CDR3 spans 15 amino acids. Trimming shortened V by 0 bases and J by 3 bases, and 8 bases separated the two germline ends. In nucleotides, the CDR3 is TGTGCCAGCAGCCAAGATCCTCGGGACACCGGGGAGCTGTTTTTT. Protein product: CASSQDPRDTGELFF.

The CDR3 region is CASSLSYRPDTQYF. CDR3 DNA sequence: TGTGCCAGCAGCTTATCCTACCGTCCAGATACGCAGTATTTT. The chain carries TRBV7-2 and TRBJ2-3; D is uncertain. V lost 2 bases and J 4 bases, leaving 10 bases between the germline ends. This CDR3 has 14 residues. The germline gives CDR1 SGHTA, CDR2 FQGNSA.

The rearrangement uses TRBV18 and TRBJ2-6; 9 nucleotides match TRBD1. The CDR3 extends over 16 amino acids. Trimming cost V 5 bases and J 1 base; bases outside gene matches: 3. Germline CDR1 is KGHSH and CDR2 is LQKENI. The CDR3 DNA follows: TGTGCCAGCTCAGGACAGGGGCTTTCTGGGGCCAACGTCCTGACTTTC. Amino acid sequence: CASSGQGLSGANVLTF. Variable domain in full (rest from reference TRBV18 and TRBJ2-6): NAGVMQNPRHLVRRRGQEARLRCSPMKGHSHVYWYRQLPEEGLKFMVYLQKENIIDESGMPKERFSAEFPKEGPSILRIQQVVRGDSAAYFCASSGQGLSGANVLTFGAGSRLTVL.

The chain has TRBV5-1 and TRBJ1-1, with D possibly matching TRBD1 (5 bases). The CDR3 has 15 residues. Germline CDR1 SGHRS, CDR2 YFSETQ. The V gene lost 0 bases and the J gene lost 4 bases, with 13 bases spanning the gap. Here the CDR3 DNA reads TGCGCCAGCAGCTTGGAGGGAAGGGGCTTCACTGAAGCTTTCTTT. Encoded protein: CASSLEGRGFTEAFF.

The CDR3 loop is CASSSPTGERNIQYF. In DNA form, the CDR3 reads TGTGCCAGCAGTTCGCCGACAGGGGAAAGAAACATTCAGTACTTC. V gene TRBV6-5 combines with J gene TRBJ2-4; 8 bases line up with TRBD1. The J segment lost 6 bases and the V segment lost 4 bases, leaving 8 bases of the junction unmatched. The CDR3 covers 15 residues. From germline, CDR1 is MNHEY and CDR2 SVGAGI.

The genes are TRBV3-1 (or the pseudogene TRBV3-2) and TRBJ2-4, with 7 positions matching TRBD1. The trim removed 4 bases at V and 5 bases at J, leaving 8 bases unmatched. Germline V gene sequence: CDR1 LGHDT, CDR2 YNNKEL (reference sequence). The CDR3 runs 15 residues. The DNA for the CDR3 is TGTGCCAGCAGCCGACAGGGTGTTGGCCAAAACATTCAGTACTTC. Its protein product is CASSRQGVGQNIQYF.

The V and J genes are TRBV2 and TRBJ1-2; 7 positions match TRBD1. Germline trimming cut 6 bases from V and 8 bases from J; bases unmatched to any gene: 9. This CDR3 has 13 residues. The V gene's germline CDR1 is SNHLY and CDR2 FYNNEI. In DNA, the CDR3 is TGTGCCAGCAGGACAGGGCCGGAGGAAGGCTACACCTTC. Protein product: CASRTGPEEGYTF.

V usage is TRBV27 and J usage is TRBJ1-3; no definite D call. Germline loops: CDR1 MNHEY, CDR2 SMNVEV (reference sequence). This CDR3 has 14 residues. The V gene lost 0 bases and the J gene lost 0 bases, with 3 bases spanning the gap. CDR3 sequence: CASSLSYSGNTIYF. The CDR3 nucleotides are TGTGCCAGCAGTTTATCTTACTCTGGAAACACCATATATTTT.

This chain uses TRBV7-8 with TRBJ2-3, with D maybe TRBD2 (6 bases). Trimming removed 4 bases from V and 2 bases from J, with 13 bases in between. Germline lookup yields CDR1 SGHVS and CDR2 FQNEAQ. This CDR3 region has 15 residues. Written as DNA, the CDR3 is TGTGCCAGCAGCTCCGGGACTCGGAACACAGATACGCAGTATTTT. This translates into CASSSGTRNTDTQYF.

In this sample, this clone is medium-sized. The CDR3 region has the DNA TGTGCCAGCAGCTTAACTAGCGGGGCTAATGAGCAGTTCTTC. The encoded protein is CASSLTSGANEQFF. The chain combines TRBV27 with TRBJ2-1, with 10 bases identical to TRBD2. The CDR3 is 14 amino acids. V dropped 6 bases and J dropped 7; count of bases not matched to a gene: 6. Germline V gene lookup returns CDR1 MNHEY and CDR2 SMNVEV (reference sequence).

This chain links TRBV12-3 or TRBV12-4 with TRBJ1-3, with no clear D. V lost 3 bases and J lost 0, with 3 bases in between. The CDR3 runs to 13 residues. The CDR3 DNA reads as TGTGCCAGCAGTTTCTTCTCTGGAAACACCATATATTTT. Protein sequence: CASSFFSGNTIYF.

The gene calls are TRBV2 and TRBJ1-4; TRBD1 might be the D (5 bases). The length of the CDR3 is 13 residues. V lost 10 bases, J lost 5 bases, and 14 bases lay in between. Germline V gives CDR1 SNHLY, CDR2 FYNNEI. The CDR3 loop reads CAIATASNEKLFF. The DNA for the CDR3 is TGTGCCATCGCGACAGCGTCAAATGAAAAACTGTTTTTT. Using reference TRBV2 and TRBJ1-4 for the parts outside the CDR3, the full variable domain is EPEVTQTPSHQVTQMGQEVILRCVPISNHLYFYWYRQILGQKVEFLVSFYNNEISEKSEIFDDQFSVERPDGSNFTLKIRSTKLEDSAMYFCAIATASNEKLFFGSGTQLSVL.

The CDR3 DNA is TGTGCCAGCAGTTTCTTGACAGGGGAAGACGAAAAACTGTTTTTT. Translated, it gives CASSFLTGEDEKLFF. This chain uses TRBV28 with TRBJ1-4; TRBD1 aligns across 8 bases. The V gene end was trimmed by 3 bases and the J gene end by 8 bases; junction bases not matched to a gene: 8. The CDR3 contains 15 residues. Germline V gene data show CDR1 as MDHEN and CDR2 as SYDVKM.

The chain joins TRBV24-1 to TRBJ2-3, with TRBD1 matching 10 bases. With V trimmed by 9 bases and J by 4 bases, 15 bases remained unmatched. The CDR3 runs 17 residues. In germline, CDR1 is KGHDR, CDR2 SFDVKD. The CDR3 DNA reads TGTGCCACCCTATCAATAACCGGGACAGGGGATCCAGATACGCAGTATTTT. Translation gives CATLSITGTGDPDTQYF.

This chain joins TRBV29-1 and TRBJ1-5; 7 nucleotides align to TRBD1. Losses at the gene ends were 4 bases for V and 5 bases for J; bases not matched to a gene: 2. The CDR3 spans 12 residues. Germline CDR1 is SQVTM and CDR2 is ANQGSEA. The CDR3 is CSVGQGDQPQHF. The DNA of the CDR3 is TGCAGCGTTGGACAGGGAGATCAGCCCCAGCATTTT.

This chain links TRBV3-1 (or the pseudogene TRBV3-2) with TRBJ1-2; 11 bases agree with TRBD1. V shed 1 base and J 6 bases; nucleotides not matched to a gene: 7. This CDR3 region has 16 residues. Germline V gene sequence: CDR1 LGHDT, CDR2 YNNKEL (reference sequence). CDR3: CASSQAWDRGNNGYTF. In DNA form, the CDR3 reads TGTGCCAGCAGCCAAGCTTGGGACAGGGGGAATAATGGCTACACCTTC.

The CDR3 DNA reads as TGTGCCAGCAGTCTCGAGGACAACTATAGCAATCAGCCCCAGCATTTT. This gives the protein CASSLEDNYSNQPQHF. V is TRBV27 and J is TRBJ1-5, with D possibly matching TRBD1 (5 bases). Trimming removed 5 bases at V and 0 bases at J, with 14 bases between. There are 16 residues in the CDR3. CDR1 is MNHEY, CDR2 SMNVEV, per germline (reference sequence).

The chain joins TRBV7-2 to TRBJ2-2; 7 bases align to TRBD2. The CDR3 sequence is 14 residues long. Germline V gene data show CDR1 as SGHTA and CDR2 as FQGNSA. V was pared by 6 bases and J by 5 bases, with 6 bases of the junction left unmatched. DNA for the CDR3: TGTGCCAGCAGAGGCGGGAGTAGGACCGGGGAGCTGTTTTTT. It encodes CASRGGSRTGELFF.

V usage is TRBV29-1 and J usage is TRBJ1-2; 9 nucleotides line up with TRBD1. The CDR3 covers 11 residues. CDR1 and CDR2 from the germline V gene are SQVTM and ANQGSEA. V was clipped by 7 bases and J by 7 bases; unmatched bases: 4. CDR3 nucleotide sequence: TGCAGCGCCCGGACAGGGGCTGGCTACACCTTC. Translating gives CSARTGAGYTF.

The V and J genes are TRBV3-1 (or the pseudogene TRBV3-2) and TRBJ1-6; no reliable D call. This CDR3 has 16 residues. V was trimmed by 3 bases and J by 0 bases, leaving 9 bases between them. Per the germline V gene, CDR1 is LGHDT and CDR2 is YNNKEL (reference sequence). The CDR3 coding sequence is TGTGCCAGCAGCCAGACGTCTAGCTCCTATAATTCACCCCTCCACTTT. This sequence encodes CASSQTSSSYNSPLHF.

The gene calls are TRBV5-4 and TRBJ2-1; D uncertain. CDR1 and CDR2 from the germline V gene are SGHNT and YYREEE (reference sequence). V lost 2 bases, J lost 1 base, and 7 bases lay in between. The length of the CDR3 is 14 residues. Written as DNA, the CDR3 is TGTGCCAGCAGCTTAAGCCCATCCTACAATGAGCAGTTCTTC. Protein product: CASSLSPSYNEQFF. The full variable domain, rest sourced from reference TRBV5-4 and TRBJ2-1, is ETGVTQSPTHLIKTRGQQVTLRCSSQSGHNTVSWYQQALGQGPQFIFQYYREEENGRGNFPPRFSGLQFPNYSSELNVNALELDDSALYLCASSLSPSYNEQFFGPGTRLTVL.

This clone was seen only a few times. The sample has other DNA sequences that encode this CDR3 too. The chain joins TRBV6-5 to TRBJ1-5; TRBD1 might be the D (6 bases). Trimming took 7 bases from V and 2 from J, leaving 9 bases between them. The CDR3 loop spans 13 amino acids. Per the germline V gene, CDR1 is MNHEY and CDR2 is SVGAGI. Written as DNA, the CDR3 is TGTGCCAGCATTTCAGGGGGCAATCAGCCCCAGCATTTT. This encodes CASISGGNQPQHF.

The rearrangement uses TRBV19 and TRBJ2-5, with 8 positions matching TRBD1. Germline CDR1 reads LNHDA; CDR2 reads SQIVND (reference sequence). The CDR3 is made up of 14 amino acids. With V trimmed by 6 bases and J by 4 bases, 7 bases remained unmatched. CDR3 in DNA: TGTGCCAGTAGGGACAGGGTTGGGGGAGAGACCCAGTACTTC. This sequence encodes CASRDRVGGETQYF.

This rearrangement joins TRBV6-5 to TRBJ2-7, with D tentatively TRBD2 (5 bases). Germline V lookup: CDR1 MNHEY, CDR2 SVGAGI. This CDR3 contains 14 residues. V lost 6 bases, J lost 0 bases, and 12 bases lay in between. DNA of the CDR3: TGTGCCAGCAGAGGACTTTTTACCTCCTACGAGCAGTACTTC. Translated, it gives CASRGLFTSYEQYF.

This clone was seen a handful of times. V is TRBV6-5 and J is TRBJ1-3; D unresolved. Deletions cut 7 bases from V and 0 bases from J, with 7 bases between. The CDR3 spans 13 residues. CDR1 and CDR2 (germline): MNHEY, SVGAGI. CDR3: CASKMSSGNTIYF. As DNA, the CDR3 is TGTGCCAGCAAAATGAGCTCTGGAAACACCATATATTTT.

V gene TRBV10-2 combines with J gene TRBJ1-1, with D perhaps TRBD1 (6 bases). The CDR3 covers 11 residues. The V gene's germline CDR1 is WSHSY and CDR2 SAAADI. V lost 7 bases and J 8 bases, leaving 11 bases between the germline ends. DNA of the CDR3: TGCGCCAGCACCGGGGGGCCAGAAGCTTTCTTT. This translates into CASTGGPEAFF.

J is TRBJ2-7 and V is TRBV11-2; the match to TRBD1 covers 9 bases. The CDR3 consists of 15 residues. With V trimmed by 5 bases and J by 4 bases, 9 bases remained unmatched. Germline lookup yields CDR1 SGHAT and CDR2 FQNNGV. This chain's CDR3 is CASSLSPGQGYEQYF. The CDR3 DNA reads TGTGCCAGCAGCCTTTCCCCTGGACAGGGGTACGAGCAGTACTTC.